These 5 T cell receptor beta chains originate from one sample sequenced in a study of radiotherapy plus CTLA-4 blockade in lung cancer. This table comes from immunoSEQ multiplex PCR, and its TCRdb copy is limited to in-frame clones, with some not included. The sample carries 55,000 or so clones, approximately 82% recorded once. The specimen comprised peripheral blood, sampled from a patient treated with radiotherapy plus ipilimumab. The receptors were gathered from a human donor with non-small cell lung cancer whose response to radiotherapy plus ipilimumab could not be evaluated.

The chain recombines TRBV5-4 with TRBJ2-3, with TRBD2 matching 11 bases. V trimming: 3 bases; J trimming: 3 bases; junction bases outside the gene matches: 9. The CDR3 contains 17 residues. Germline assignment: CDR1 SGHNT and CDR2 YYREEE (reference sequence). In nucleotides, the CDR3 is TGTGCCAGCAGCTCGGGACTAGCGGAAGGGCGTACAGATACGCAGTATTTT. Translated, it gives CASSSGLAEGRTDTQYF. The whole variable domain, remainder taken from reference TRBV5-4 and TRBJ2-3, is ETGVTQSPTHLIKTRGQQVTLRCSSQSGHNTVSWYQQALGQGPQFIFQYYREEENGRGNFPPRFSGLQFPNYSSELNVNALELDDSALYLCASSSGLAEGRTDTQYFGPGTRLTVL.

The J gene is TRBJ2-3, the V gene TRBV9; TRBD2 aligns across 9 bases. V lost 0 bases and J lost 7; bases outside the gene matches: 6. Germline lookup yields CDR1 SGDLS and CDR2 YYNGEE. CDR3 length: 15 amino acids. CDR3 in DNA: TGTGCCAGCAGCGTAGAAGTTAGCGGGAGAAATACGCAGTATTTT. Translation gives CASSVEVSGRNTQYF.

The chain employs TRBV27 and TRBJ2-7; 7 bases are a match to TRBD1. Germline trimming cut 3 bases from V and 0 bases from J; bases unmatched to any gene: 8. The germline gives CDR1 MNHEY, CDR2 SMNVEV (reference sequence). The CDR3 extends over 16 amino acids. Here the CDR3 DNA reads TGTGCCAGCAGTTTGGAGTTCCGGGACAGCTCCTACGAGCAGTACTTC. Amino acids: CASSLEFRDSSYEQYF.

The chain employs TRBV6-5 and TRBJ1-1; tentative D call: TRBD1 (6 bases). The CDR3 loop spans 14 amino acids. In germline, CDR1 is MNHEY, CDR2 SVGAGI. Between the trimmed V and J ends, which lost 6 bases and 4 bases, there was a span of 15 bases. DNA for the CDR3: TGTGCCAGCAGGATACAGGGAGGGAGCACTGAAGCTTTCTTT. As protein: CASRIQGGSTEAFF.

The CDR3 is CASRGTSGYNEQFF. CDR3 bases: TGTGCCAGCCGGGGGACTAGCGGATACAATGAGCAGTTCTTC. The chain combines TRBV7-9 with TRBJ2-1, with 11 positions matching TRBD2. CDR1 and CDR2 from the germline V gene are SEHNR and FQNEAQ (reference sequence). The J segment lost 4 bases and the V segment lost 8 bases, leaving 4 bases of the junction unmatched. The CDR3 runs to 14 residues.